The rows below give T cell receptor beta chains drawn from one sample of a study of Ad26.COV2.S vaccination and SARS-CoV-2 variants. Libraries were prepared by immunoSEQ multiplex PCR; TCRdb keeps only in-frame clonotypes and omits some of them. The sample lists over 400,000 clones, roughly 91% occurring once. This material consisted of peripheral blood, taken in a trial of Ad26.COV2.S vaccine versus placebo. The receptors were sampled from a person aged 18-65 years who received the Ad26.COV2.S COVID-19 vaccine or a placebo. CDR3s include the opening cysteine and the closing phenylalanine or tryptophan. D genes are given only for firm matches. Clone size, where shown, is once, few, many, or a class for clones that have expanded.

clone size	V gene	D gene	J gene	CDR3 DNA	CDR3 protein
NA	TRBV6-6	NA	TRBJ1-6	TGTGCCAGCAGTTACAGTTTGTACAAATCACCCCTCCACTTT	CASSYSLYKSPLHF
NA	TRBV19	TRBD1	TRBJ2-2	TGTGCCAGTAGTCGGAACAGGGGCGCCCCCGGGGAGCTGTTTTTT	CASSRNRGAPGELFF
once	TRBV6-1	TRBD1	TRBJ2-7	TGTGCCAGTGAATACGGACAGGGGACCTACGAGCAGTACTTC	CASEYGQGTYEQYF
NA	TRBV5-1	TRBD2	TRBJ2-1	TGCGCCAGGACTAGCGCCTCAAGCCGCTCCTACAATGAGCAGTTCTTC	CARTSASSRSYNEQFF
NA	TRBV10-3	NA	TRBJ1-1	TGTGCCATCAGCGGGCTCGCGAACACTGAAGCTTTCTTT	CAISGLANTEAFF
NA	TRBV6-2/TRBV6-3	NA	TRBJ2-3	TGTGCCAGCAGTCAAAAGGGGTTCAGGGGCACAGATACGCAGTATTTT	CASSQKGFRGTDTQYF
NA	TRBV9	NA	TRBJ2-1	TGTGCCAGCAGCGACCGGGTGGGAGACAATGAGCAGTTCTTC	CASSDRVGDNEQFF
NA	TRBV25-1	TRBD1	TRBJ2-7	TGTGCCAGCAGTGGATGGACAGGGCGCTACGAGCAGTACTTC	CASSGWTGRYEQYF
NA	TRBV20-1	TRBD2	TRBJ2-3	TGCAGTGCTAGTAAAAGGACTAGCGAAACAGATACGCAGTATTTT	CSASKRTSETDTQYF
once	TRBV12-3/TRBV12-4	NA	TRBJ2-5	TGTGCCAGCAGTAAAGGGTACCGGGAGACCCAGTACTTC	CASSKGYRETQYF
NA	TRBV18	TRBD2	TRBJ2-1	TGTGCCAGCTCTCAAAGCGGGAGTAGCGATGAGCAGTTCTTC	CASSQSGSSDEQFF
NA	TRBV7-3	TRBD2	TRBJ2-1	TGTGCCAGCAGCTTAACAGCGGGAGTACCCGGCAATGAGCAGTTCTTC	CASSLTAGVPGNEQFF
NA	TRBV9	NA	TRBJ2-1	TGTGCCAGCAGCCCCGGACAAGAGCAGTTCTTC	CASSPGQEQFF
NA	TRBV3-1/TRBV3-2	TRBD2	TRBJ2-1	TGTGCCAGCAGCTCACTAGCGCTCTACAATGAGCAGTTCTTC	CASSSLALYNEQFF
NA	TRBV4-3	TRBD2	TRBJ2-3	TGCGCCAGCAGCCACGGGACTAGCGGGAGCACAGATACGCAGTATTTT	CASSHGTSGSTDTQYF
NA	TRBV7-2	NA	TRBJ2-6	TGTGCCAGCAGCTTACTACCGGTCCGCTCTGGGGCCAACGTCCTGACTTTC	CASSLLPVRSGANVLTF
once	TRBV27	TRBD1	TRBJ2-1	TGTGCCAGCAGTTTCCCCGGACAGGTGGTGGATGAGCAGTTCTTC	CASSFPGQVVDEQFF
NA	TRBV29-1	NA	TRBJ2-3	TGCAGCGTTCCCGGCAGGGGTTTCACAGATACGCAGTATTTT	CSVPGRGFTDTQYF
NA	TRBV13	NA	TRBJ2-1	TGTGCCAGCAGCTCCCCAGGGTCCGGGGAGCAGTTCTTC	CASSSPGSGEQFF
few	TRBV11-2	TRBD2	TRBJ2-7	TGTGCCAGCAGCTCGTATAGGACTAGCGGGAACAGGGATTTCTACGAGCAGTACTTC	CASSSYRTSGNRDFYEQYF
NA	TRBV5-4	TRBD2	TRBJ2-7	TGTGCCAGCAGCCCGGGCGCGGGAGGGACCCACGAGCAGTACTTC	CASSPGAGGTHEQYF
once	TRBV11-2	NA	TRBJ2-2	TGTGCCAGCAGCCCCTTGGGGAGCTTAAGCACCGGGGAGCTGTTTTTT	CASSPLGSLSTGELFF
NA	TRBV9	NA	TRBJ1-2	TGTGCCAGCAGCGTAGTTGCCGATCTTGGGGGCGCGGGCTATGGCTACACCTTC	CASSVVADLGGAGYGYTF
NA	TRBV5-4	NA	TRBJ2-7	TGTGCCAGCAGCTCCACCGACGGCTACGAGCAGTACTTC	CASSSTDGYEQYF
once	TRBV27	NA	TRBJ2-3	TGTGCCAGCAGTTCACCAGGGAGCACAGATACGCAGTATTTT	CASSSPGSTDTQYF
NA	TRBV7-6	NA	TRBJ1-6	TGTGCCAGCAGCTTACGACGGTCAGGCCAGAGCTCCTATAATTCACCCCTCCACTTT	CASSLRRSGQSSYNSPLHF
NA	TRBV6-2/TRBV6-3	NA	TRBJ2-3	TGTGCCAGCAGTTACTCAGAGACCCCCACAGATACGCAGTATTTT	CASSYSETPTDTQYF
NA	TRBV7-2	NA	TRBJ2-7	TGTGCCAGCAGCCGCGACAACTTCTCCTACGAGCAGTACTTC	CASSRDNFSYEQYF
NA	TRBV28	NA	TRBJ2-5	TGTGCCAGCAGTTCCGACAGCCGCCAAGAGACCCAGTACTTC	CASSSDSRQETQYF
NA	TRBV7-3	TRBD2	TRBJ2-3	TGTGCCAGCAGCACCCGACTAGCGGGAGAGTCCGATACGCAGTATTTT	CASSTRLAGESDTQYF
NA	TRBV7-3	NA	TRBJ2-3	TGTGCCAGCAGCTCGCCGCGTAGAGGGGTGGTAGCCCTTTCATTT	CASSSPRRGVVALSF
NA	TRBV13	NA	TRBJ1-1	TGTGCCAGCAGCTACGCGGGACCTTCTTCCGACACTGAAGCTTTCTTT	CASSYAGPSSDTEAFF
NA	TRBV28	NA	TRBJ1-6	TGTGCCAGCGGGGTTCAGCTCCGGCCTGCTTCACCCCTCCACTTT	CASGVQLRPASPLHF
NA	TRBV19	NA	TRBJ1-1	TGTGCCAGTAGTATAGCCCAACCGGGACATGAAGCTTTCTTT	CASSIAQPGHEAFF
NA	TRBV7-8	NA	TRBJ2-7	TGTGCCAGCAGCCGAACCCTCGGGGGGACAAACTCCTACGAGCAGTACTTC	CASSRTLGGTNSYEQYF
NA	TRBV7-9	TRBD1	TRBJ1-1	TGTGCCAGCAGGTACACCGGGACAGGGGGATCGTGGACTGAAGCTTTCTTT	CASRYTGTGGSWTEAFF
NA	TRBV7-2	TRBD1	TRBJ1-1	TGTGCCAGCAGCTTAGCGTGGCGACAGGGGTTAATGATGAACACTGAAGCTTTCTTT	CASSLAWRQGLMMNTEAFF
NA	TRBV15	NA	TRBJ1-2	TGTGCCACCAGCAGAGATCGAGGGGCAGGGCATACCTATGGCTACACCTTC	CATSRDRGAGHTYGYTF
few	TRBV9	NA	TRBJ2-5	TGTGCCAGCAGCGATAATACAGGGCGAGGAGAGACCCAGTACTTC	CASSDNTGRGETQYF
NA	TRBV6-5	TRBD2	TRBJ2-1	TGTGCCAGCAGCCCCGGGGTAGCGGGAGCCAATGAGCAGTTCTTC	CASSPGVAGANEQFF
NA	TRBV14	NA	TRBJ2-1	TGTGCCAGCAGCCATCCTAGCTCAGGGGCCCCGAGCTCCTACAATGAGCAGTTCTTC	CASSHPSSGAPSSYNEQFF
NA	TRBV7-2	NA	TRBJ2-5	TGTGCCAGCAGTAGGGGGGTCGGGGCGGCCCAAGAGACCCAGTACTTC	CASSRGVGAAQETQYF